Below, one T cell receptor beta chain is given with its context. Original analysis: Reference gene primer amplification gave estimated nucleated cell counts. Some clones are missing from TCRdb's copy, which holds only in-frame ones; the method was immunoSEQ multiplex PCR. Clonal size and the V and J genes are those of that table, whereas D and trimming came from the DNA. The sample has some 70,000 clones; approximately 83% are singletons. The record originates from a study of blood T cell repertoires in COVID-19. Background on the study: T cells, B-cell-depleted T cells, or PBMCs supplied cDNA or gDNA.

This receptor was obtained from a man older than 75 with acute or convalescent COVID-19. The sample consisted of peripheral blood.

CDR3 protein: CASSQLRGAYGYTF. For the CDR3, the DNA is TGTGCCAGCAGCCAACTCCGGGGAGCTTATGGCTACACCTTC. V and J are TRBV3-1 (or the pseudogene TRBV3-2) and TRBJ1-2; D unclear. Per the germline V gene, CDR1 is LGHDT and CDR2 is YNNKEL (reference sequence). Trimming removed 2 bases at V and 5 bases at J, with 12 bases between. CDR3 length equals 14 residues.